This TCR beta chain was obtained from a study of blood T cells in healthy people across ages. V was pared by 2 bases and J by 7 bases, with 7 bases of the junction left unmatched. The length of the CDR3 is 15 residues. Germline CDR1 SGHTA, CDR2 FQGNSA. Each individual donor underwent a draw of roughly 10 milliliters of peripheral blood. A second roughly 6 to 12 cycle PCR used barcoded and J-beta primers. A minimum of 2.5 million CDR3-containing paired-end reads was obtained for each sample. TCRdb called the 5' RACE reads again in MiXCR, with one record for every CDR3 protein. The table lists approximately 1.5 million distinct CDR3 sequences, 42% of them singletons, with over 3.5% in the top ten.

Source material: blood. The chain recombines TRBV7-2 with TRBJ2-1; 8 bases align to TRBD1. This TCR derives from a woman under 30 in good health. The CDR3 here is CASSLWQGARNEQFF. CDR3 nucleotides: TGTGCCAGCAGCTTATGGCAGGGGGCGCGAAATGAGCAGTTCTTC.